Described below is a single T cell receptor (beta chain) sequence and its context. Its antigen is currently unknown. The length of the CDR3 is 16 residues. Trimming took 3 bases from V and 13 from J, leaving 24 bases between them. The germline CDR1 and CDR2 sequences are MGHRA and YSYEKL. The data stem from a study of cytomegalovirus exposure and HLA in healthy donors. Study results and limitations: Reports credit the classifier with highly specific, highly sensitive diagnosis of cytomegalovirus status. The authors excluded some V segments, including TRBV6-2 and TRBV6-3, as indistinguishable.

PCR primers comprised 60 Vbeta and 13 Jbeta primers. The protocol was immunoSEQ multiplex PCR, while the TCRdb copy is restricted to in-frame clones and leaves out a portion. The sample has about 200,000 clones, around 73% seen once; the top ten hold about 2.7%. This clonotype originated in a young woman in good health and CMV-seronegative. Sequenced material: PBMCs. The chain links TRBV4-1 to TRBJ1-4; no definite D call. CDR3 nucleotide sequence: TGCGCCAGCAGCCAGGAGGTGGGAACCCCAAGACCCATACTGTTTTTT. Protein sequence: CASSQEVGTPRPILFF.